This T cell receptor (beta chain) was recorded in a study of OX40 agonist ivuxolimab in advanced cancers. Study-level background: At 0.01 to 10 mg/kg, ivuxolimab was administered intravenously to patients every 2 weeks. There were three patients with partial responses, one having hepatocellular carcinoma and two cutaneous melanoma.

General study findings and limits: At 0.1-3.0 mg/kg, partial responders had clonal expansion among the lowest observed.

The germline V gene has CDR1 SGHRS and CDR2 YFSETQ. V was pared by 4 bases and J by 0 bases, with 18 bases between. The length of the CDR3 is 17 residues. A remark on this clone: Its antigen remains unidentified.

Here immunoSEQ multiplex PCR was the method, and the copy in TCRdb shows in-frame clones only, minus some. The sample holds about 96,000 clones, roughly four fifths seen once. The TCR sequence derives from an adult with an advanced solid tumor such as melanoma, head and neck, liver or kidney cancer. The material sequenced was CD4+ or CD8+ T cells sorted from blood, taken in a trial of the OX40 agonist ivuxolimab. This chain connects TRBV5-1 to TRBJ2-3; D remains ambiguous. For the CDR3, the DNA is TGCGCCAGCAGCGACCGACGGACGAGCCTAAGCACAGATACGCAGTATTTT. Translated, it gives CASSDRRTSLSTDTQYF. Filled out from reference TRBV5-1 and TRBJ2-3, the complete variable domain reads KAGVTQTPRYLIKTRGQQVTLSCSPISGHRSVSWYQQTPGQGLQFLFEYFSETQRNKGNFPGRFSGRQFSNSRSEMNVSTLELGDSALYLCASSDRRTSLSTDTQYFGPGTRLTVL.